Presented here are 13 T cell receptor beta chains from one specimen sequenced in a study of OX40 agonist ivuxolimab in advanced cancers. Some clones are missing from TCRdb's copy, which holds only in-frame ones; the method was immunoSEQ multiplex PCR. There are some 80,000 clones in the sample; 85% to 90% occur only once, and more than 2.5% lies in the top ten. Sample: CD4+ or CD8+ T cells sorted from blood, taken in a trial of the OX40 agonist ivuxolimab. The receptors stem from an adult with an advanced solid tumor such as melanoma, head and neck, liver or kidney cancer.

This chain uses TRBV6-1 with TRBJ1-2, with D tentatively TRBD1 (6 bases). This CDR3 region has 13 residues. V shed 6 bases and J shed 8 bases, with 16 bases lying between them. Germline assignment: CDR1 MNHNS and CDR2 SASEGT. CDR3 protein: CASRVTGKEGYTF. CDR3 DNA: TGTGCCAGCAGGGTCACAGGGAAGGAGGGCTACACCTTC.

The CDR3 sequence is CAIRRDLGQPQHF. The CDR3 nucleotides read TGTGCCATCAGGAGGGATTTGGGTCAGCCCCAGCATTTT. V gene TRBV10-3 combines with J gene TRBJ1-5; no clear D. The V gene's germline CDR1 is ENHRY and CDR2 SYGVKD. V shed 6 bases and J shed 6 bases, with 12 bases lying between them. The CDR3 has 13 amino acids.

The gene calls are TRBV7-2 and TRBJ2-2; 9 nucleotides line up with TRBD2. Germline CDR1 SGHTA, CDR2 FQGNSA. This CDR3 region has 17 residues. J lost 6 bases, V lost 4 bases, and 12 bases had no gene match. CDR3 residues: CASSSDRTSVLAGELFF. DNA of the CDR3: TGTGCCAGCAGCTCGGACAGGACTAGCGTTTTGGCCGGGGAGCTGTTTTTT.

V gene TRBV19 combines with J gene TRBJ1-1, with 7 bases lining up with TRBD1. After removal of 4 bases from V and 7 bases from J, the junction contained 15 bases not matched to a gene. Germline values: CDR1 LNHDA, CDR2 SQIVND (reference sequence). This CDR3 contains 16 residues. The DNA of the CDR3 is TGTGCCAGTAGTACCCGTCCCGGGCAGGGGGACCTTGAAGCTTTCTTT. Protein product: CASSTRPGQGDLEAFF. The full variable domain, completed using reference TRBV19 and TRBJ1-1, is DGGITQSPKYLFRKEGQNVTLSCEQNLNHDAMYWYRQDPGQGLRLIYYSQIVNDFQKGDIAEGYSVSREKKESFPLTVTSAQKNPTAFYLCASSTRPGQGDLEAFFGQGTRLTVV.

This clone was picked up a small number of times. This rearrangement joins TRBV30 to TRBJ1-4; D perhaps matches TRBD1 (5 bases). Trimming cost V 5 bases and J 13 bases, with 14 bases left between them. The germline gives CDR1 GTSNPN, CDR2 SVGIG (reference sequence). The CDR3 has 11 residues. The CDR3 DNA follows: TGTGCCTGGGGAGTCGGGGGGGGACTGTTTTTT. It encodes CAWGVGGGLFF.

This chain connects TRBV15 to TRBJ2-7, with a weak D call TRBD2 (6 bases). The CDR3 consists of 14 residues. Trimming shortened V by 3 bases and J by 6 bases, and 15 bases separated the two germline ends. Germline-derived CDR1 and CDR2 are LNHNV and YYDKDF (reference sequence). CDR3 nucleotides: TGTGCCACCAGCAGTACCGGGACTTCTCGCGAGCAGTACTTC. Translation gives CATSSTGTSREQYF.

CDR3 in amino acids: CASSLRQGARPQHF. The DNA for the CDR3 is TGTGCCAGCAGCTTAAGGCAGGGGGCAAGGCCCCAGCATTTT. The rearrangement uses TRBV7-6 and TRBJ1-5, with TRBD1 matching 8 bases. The CDR3 covers 14 residues. The J segment lost 9 bases and the V segment lost 2 bases, leaving 6 bases of the junction unmatched. The germline V gene encodes CDR1 SGHVS and CDR2 FNYEAQ.

The table lists this clone with a few counts. The gene calls are TRBV5-5 and TRBJ1-1; D is ambiguous. Per germline, CDR1 SGHKS and CDR2 YYEKEE (reference sequence). The CDR3 is 13 residues long. V was clipped by 4 bases and J by 11 bases, with 18 bases between them. The CDR3 loop reads CASSTDQTLHAFF. CDR3 nucleotides: TGTGCCAGCAGCACGGACCAAACCTTGCACGCTTTCTTT.

V and J are TRBV10-3 and TRBJ2-2; 7 bases line up with TRBD1. Germline CDR1 ENHRY, CDR2 SYGVKD. The CDR3 covers 16 residues. V dropped 10 bases and J dropped 1; count of bases not matched to a gene: 12. The CDR3 nucleotides read TGTGCCACGGGGACAGCGCAGGGGAGGAACACCGGGGAGCTGTTTTTT. As protein: CATGTAQGRNTGELFF.

The genes are TRBV7-9 and TRBJ2-3; tentatively, D is TRBD2 (6 bases). The length of the CDR3 is 15 residues. Germline V lookup: CDR1 SEHNR, CDR2 FQNEAQ (reference sequence). The CDR3 reads CGVGTGGVRTDTQYF. In nucleotides, the CDR3 is TGTGGGGTTGGGACCGGGGGAGTAAGAACAGATACGCAGTATTTT. Complete variable domain (other parts from reference TRBV7-9 and TRBJ2-3): DTGVSQNPRHKITKRGQNVTFRCDPISEHNRLYWYRQTLGQGPEFLTYFQNEAQLEKSRLLSDRFSAERPKGSFSTLEIQRTEQGDSAMYLCGVGTGGVRTDTQYFGPGTRLTVL.

The chain combines TRBV10-3 with TRBJ2-1, with TRBD2 matching over 9 bases. There are 18 residues in the CDR3. The V segment lost 0 bases and the J segment 4 bases; nucleotides outside the gene matches: 10. The germline V gene encodes CDR1 ENHRY and CDR2 SYGVKD. CDR3 coding DNA: TGTGCCATCAGTGAGTCGCCGTCTAGCGGGGCGGGATACAATGAGCAGTTCTTC. Translated: CAISESPSSGAGYNEQFF.

V and J are TRBV4-2 and TRBJ1-5; D is unresolved. The ends were cut back, 0 bases at V and 7 bases at J, with 16 bases in the middle. This CDR3 is built from 16 residues. The germline CDR1 and CDR2 sequences are LGHNA and YNFKEQ. The CDR3 sequence is CASSQDIDSLAQPQHF. The CDR3 DNA follows: TGTGCCAGCAGCCAAGATATAGACTCCCTCGCCCAGCCCCAGCATTTT.

The chain combines TRBV7-9 with TRBJ1-4; 9 bases are shared with TRBD1. The CDR3 has 13 amino acids. V dropped 5 bases and J dropped 14; count of bases not matched to a gene: 9. CDR1 is SEHNR, CDR2 FQNEAQ, per germline (reference sequence). The CDR3 reads CASSPGTGLRLFF. In DNA, the CDR3 is TGTGCCAGCAGCCCCGGGACAGGGCTTCGGCTGTTTTTT.